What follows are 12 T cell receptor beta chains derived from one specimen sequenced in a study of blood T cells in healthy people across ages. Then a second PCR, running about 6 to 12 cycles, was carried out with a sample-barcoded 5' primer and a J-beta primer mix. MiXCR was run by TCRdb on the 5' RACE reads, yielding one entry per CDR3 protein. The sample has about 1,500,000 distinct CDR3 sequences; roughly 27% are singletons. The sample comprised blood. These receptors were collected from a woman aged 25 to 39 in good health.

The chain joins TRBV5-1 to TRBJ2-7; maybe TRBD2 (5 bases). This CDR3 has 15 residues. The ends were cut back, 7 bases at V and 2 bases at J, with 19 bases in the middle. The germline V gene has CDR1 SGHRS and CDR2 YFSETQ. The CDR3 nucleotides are TGCGCCAGCGGACCGGGGTCTCTCAACGCCTACGAGCAGTACTTC. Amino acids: CASGPGSLNAYEQYF.

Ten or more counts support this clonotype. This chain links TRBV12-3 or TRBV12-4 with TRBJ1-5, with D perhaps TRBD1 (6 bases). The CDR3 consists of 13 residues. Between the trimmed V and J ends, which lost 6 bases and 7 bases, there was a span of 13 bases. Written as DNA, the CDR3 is TGTGCCAGCAGCCAGGGGTCGGAACAGCCCCAGCATTTT. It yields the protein CASSQGSEQPQHF.

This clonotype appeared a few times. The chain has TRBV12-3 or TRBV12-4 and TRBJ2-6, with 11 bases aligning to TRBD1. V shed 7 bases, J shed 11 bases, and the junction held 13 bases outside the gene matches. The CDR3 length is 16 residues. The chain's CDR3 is CASTGDRGWPKDVLTF. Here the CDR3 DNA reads TGTGCCAGCACCGGGGACAGGGGGTGGCCTAAAGACGTCCTGACTTTC.

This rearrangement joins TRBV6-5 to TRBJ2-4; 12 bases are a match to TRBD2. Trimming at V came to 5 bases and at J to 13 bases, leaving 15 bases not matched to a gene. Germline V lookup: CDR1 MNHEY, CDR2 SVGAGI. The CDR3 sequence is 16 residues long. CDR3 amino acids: CASSPRTSGVYNEQYF. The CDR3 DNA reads TGTGCCAGCAGTCCTCGGACTAGCGGGGTCTACAATGAGCAGTACTTC.

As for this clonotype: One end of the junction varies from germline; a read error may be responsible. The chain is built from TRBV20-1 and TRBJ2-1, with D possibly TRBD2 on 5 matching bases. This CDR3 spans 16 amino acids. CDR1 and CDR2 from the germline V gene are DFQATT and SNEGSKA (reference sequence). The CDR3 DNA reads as TGCAGTGTTAGAGATCCGAGCGGTAGCTCCTACAATGAGCAGTTCTTC. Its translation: CSVRDPSGSSYNEQFF.

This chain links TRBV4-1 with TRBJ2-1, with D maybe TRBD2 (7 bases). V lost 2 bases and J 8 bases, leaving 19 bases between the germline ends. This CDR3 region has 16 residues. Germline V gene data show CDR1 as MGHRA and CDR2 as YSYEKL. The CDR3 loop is CASSQQGGGAQYEQFF. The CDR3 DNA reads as TGCGCCAGCAGCCAACAGGGAGGGGGGGCGCAGTATGAGCAGTTCTTC.

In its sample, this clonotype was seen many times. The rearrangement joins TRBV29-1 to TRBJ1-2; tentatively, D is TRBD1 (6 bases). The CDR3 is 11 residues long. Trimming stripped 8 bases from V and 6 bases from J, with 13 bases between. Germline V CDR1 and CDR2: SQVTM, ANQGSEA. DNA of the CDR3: TGCAGCACAATGGGGGGCGATGGCTACACCTTC. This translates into CSTMGGDGYTF.

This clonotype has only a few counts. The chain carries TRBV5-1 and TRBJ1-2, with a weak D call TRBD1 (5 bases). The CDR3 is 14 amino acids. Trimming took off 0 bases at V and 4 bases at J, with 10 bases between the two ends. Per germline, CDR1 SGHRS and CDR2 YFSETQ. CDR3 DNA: TGCGCCAGCAGCTTGGAAGCAGGGACCTATGGCTACACCTTC. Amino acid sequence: CASSLEAGTYGYTF. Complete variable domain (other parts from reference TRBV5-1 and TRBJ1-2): KAGVTQTPRYLIKTRGQQVTLSCSPISGHRSVSWYQQTPGQGLQFLFEYFSETQRNKGNFPGRFSGRQFSNSRSEMNVSTLELGDSALYLCASSLEAGTYGYTFGSGTRLTVV.

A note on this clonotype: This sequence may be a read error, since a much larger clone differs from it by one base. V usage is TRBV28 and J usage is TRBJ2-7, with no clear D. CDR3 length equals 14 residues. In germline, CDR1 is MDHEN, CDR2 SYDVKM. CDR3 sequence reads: CASSISYGSYGQYF. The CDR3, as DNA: TGTGCCAGCAGTATATCCTACGGGTCCTACGGGCAGTACTTC.

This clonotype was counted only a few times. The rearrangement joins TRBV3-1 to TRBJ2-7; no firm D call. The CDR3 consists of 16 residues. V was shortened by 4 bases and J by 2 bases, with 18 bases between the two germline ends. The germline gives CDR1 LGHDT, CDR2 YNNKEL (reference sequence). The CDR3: CASSPPIGRLTYEQYF. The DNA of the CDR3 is TGTGCCAGCAGCCCCCCCATTGGCCGGTTAACCTACGAGCAGTACTTC.

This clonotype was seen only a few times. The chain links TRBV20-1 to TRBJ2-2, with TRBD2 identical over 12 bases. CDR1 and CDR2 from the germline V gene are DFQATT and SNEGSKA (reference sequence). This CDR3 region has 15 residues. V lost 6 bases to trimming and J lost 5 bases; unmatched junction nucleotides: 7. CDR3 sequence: CSAGRGLAGTGELFF. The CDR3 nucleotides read TGCAGTGCCGGGAGGGGACTAGCGGGTACCGGGGAGCTGTTTTTT.

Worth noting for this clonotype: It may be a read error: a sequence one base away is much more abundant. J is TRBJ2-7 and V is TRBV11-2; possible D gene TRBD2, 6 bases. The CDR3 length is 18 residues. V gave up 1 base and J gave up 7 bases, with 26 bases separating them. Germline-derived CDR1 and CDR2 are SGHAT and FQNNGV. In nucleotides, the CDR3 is TGTGCCAGCAGCTTAGTATTAACGGGGGTAGGGCGGAGCAATGAGCAGTACTTC. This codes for CASSLVLTGVGRSNEQYF.